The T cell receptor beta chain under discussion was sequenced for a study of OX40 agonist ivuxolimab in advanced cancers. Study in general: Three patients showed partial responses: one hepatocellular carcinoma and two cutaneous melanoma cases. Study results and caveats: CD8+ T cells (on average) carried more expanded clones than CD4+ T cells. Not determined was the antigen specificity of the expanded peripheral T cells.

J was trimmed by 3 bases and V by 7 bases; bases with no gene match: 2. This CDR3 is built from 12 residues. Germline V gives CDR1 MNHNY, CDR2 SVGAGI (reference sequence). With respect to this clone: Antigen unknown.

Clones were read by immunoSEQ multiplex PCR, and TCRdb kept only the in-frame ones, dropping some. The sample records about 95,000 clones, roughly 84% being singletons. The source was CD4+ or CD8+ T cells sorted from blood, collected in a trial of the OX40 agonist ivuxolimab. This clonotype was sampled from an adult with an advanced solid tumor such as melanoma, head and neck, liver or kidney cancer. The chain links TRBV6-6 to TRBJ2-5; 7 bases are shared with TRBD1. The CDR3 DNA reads TGTGCCAGCAACGACAGGGAAGAGACCCAGTACTTC. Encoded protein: CASNDREETQYF.